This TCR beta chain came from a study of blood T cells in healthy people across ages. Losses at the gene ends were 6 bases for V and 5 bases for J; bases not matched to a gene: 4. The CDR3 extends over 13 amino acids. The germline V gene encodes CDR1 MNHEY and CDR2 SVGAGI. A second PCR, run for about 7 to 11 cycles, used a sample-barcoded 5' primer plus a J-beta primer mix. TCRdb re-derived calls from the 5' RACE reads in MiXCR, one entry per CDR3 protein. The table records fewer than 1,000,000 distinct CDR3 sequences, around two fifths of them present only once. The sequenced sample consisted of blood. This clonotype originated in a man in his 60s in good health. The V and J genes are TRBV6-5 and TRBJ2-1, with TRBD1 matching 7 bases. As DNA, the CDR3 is TGTGCCAGCAGCGGGACAGTCAACAATGAGCAGTTCTTC. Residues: CASSGTVNNEQFF.